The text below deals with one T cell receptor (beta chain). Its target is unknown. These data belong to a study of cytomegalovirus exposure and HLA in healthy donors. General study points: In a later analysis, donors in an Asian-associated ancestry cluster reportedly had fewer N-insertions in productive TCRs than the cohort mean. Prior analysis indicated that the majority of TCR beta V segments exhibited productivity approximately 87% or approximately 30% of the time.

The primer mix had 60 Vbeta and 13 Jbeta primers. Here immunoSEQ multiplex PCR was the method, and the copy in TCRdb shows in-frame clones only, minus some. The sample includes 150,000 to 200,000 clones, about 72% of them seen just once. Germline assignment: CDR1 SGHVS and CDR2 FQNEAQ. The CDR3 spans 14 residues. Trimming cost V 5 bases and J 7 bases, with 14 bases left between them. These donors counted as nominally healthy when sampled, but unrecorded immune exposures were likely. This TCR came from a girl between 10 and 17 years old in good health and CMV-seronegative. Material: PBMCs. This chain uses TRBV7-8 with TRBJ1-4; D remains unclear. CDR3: CASSSPDLGEKLFF. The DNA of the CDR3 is TGTGCCAGCAGCAGCCCAGACTTGGGTGAAAAACTGTTTTTT.